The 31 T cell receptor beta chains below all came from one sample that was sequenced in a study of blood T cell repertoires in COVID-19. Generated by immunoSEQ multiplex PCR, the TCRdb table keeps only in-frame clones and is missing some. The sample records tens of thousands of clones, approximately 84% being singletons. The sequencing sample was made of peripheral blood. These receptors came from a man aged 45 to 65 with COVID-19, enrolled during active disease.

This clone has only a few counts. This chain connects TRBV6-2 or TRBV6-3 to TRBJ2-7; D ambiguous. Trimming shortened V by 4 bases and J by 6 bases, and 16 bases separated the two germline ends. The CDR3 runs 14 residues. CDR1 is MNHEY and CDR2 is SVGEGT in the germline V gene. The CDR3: CASSFLALTGEQYF. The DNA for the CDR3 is TGTGCCAGCAGTTTCCTTGCCTTAACCGGCGAGCAGTACTTC.

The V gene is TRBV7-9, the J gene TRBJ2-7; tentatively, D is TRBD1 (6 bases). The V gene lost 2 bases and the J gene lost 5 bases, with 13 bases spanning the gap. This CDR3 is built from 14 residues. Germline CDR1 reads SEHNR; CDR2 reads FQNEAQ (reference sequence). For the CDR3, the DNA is TGTGCCAGCAGCTTACGACAGGAGTTCGACGAGCAGTACTTC. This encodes CASSLRQEFDEQYF. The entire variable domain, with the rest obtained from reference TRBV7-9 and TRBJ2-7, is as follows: DTGVSQNPRHKITKRGQNVTFRCDPISEHNRLYWYRQTLGQGPEFLTYFQNEAQLEKSRLLSDRFSAERPKGSFSTLEIQRTEQGDSAMYLCASSLRQEFDEQYFGPGTRLTVT.

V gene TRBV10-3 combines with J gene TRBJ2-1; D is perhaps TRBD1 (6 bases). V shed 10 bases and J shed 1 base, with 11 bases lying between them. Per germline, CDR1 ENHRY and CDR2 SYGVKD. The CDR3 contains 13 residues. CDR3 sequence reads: CATNRDSYNEQFF. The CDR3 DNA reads TGTGCCACCAACAGGGATTCCTACAATGAGCAGTTCTTC.

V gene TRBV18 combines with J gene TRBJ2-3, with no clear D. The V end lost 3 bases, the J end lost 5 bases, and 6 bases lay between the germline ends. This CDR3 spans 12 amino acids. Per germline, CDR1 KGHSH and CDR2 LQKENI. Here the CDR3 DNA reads TGTGCCAGCTCACCCGCAGAAGATACGCAGTATTTT. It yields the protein CASSPAEDTQYF.

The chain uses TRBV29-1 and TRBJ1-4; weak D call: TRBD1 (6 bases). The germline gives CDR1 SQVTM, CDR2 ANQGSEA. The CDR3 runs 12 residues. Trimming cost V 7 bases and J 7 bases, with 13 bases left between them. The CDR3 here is CSGRTDSEKLFF. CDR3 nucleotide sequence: TGCAGCGGTAGGACAGATAGTGAAAAACTGTTTTTT.

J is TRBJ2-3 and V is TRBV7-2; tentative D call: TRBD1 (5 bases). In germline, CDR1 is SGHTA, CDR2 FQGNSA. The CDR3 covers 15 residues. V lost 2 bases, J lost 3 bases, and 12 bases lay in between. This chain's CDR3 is CASSLFPRGTDTQYF. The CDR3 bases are TGTGCCAGCAGCTTATTCCCTAGGGGTACAGATACGCAGTATTTT.

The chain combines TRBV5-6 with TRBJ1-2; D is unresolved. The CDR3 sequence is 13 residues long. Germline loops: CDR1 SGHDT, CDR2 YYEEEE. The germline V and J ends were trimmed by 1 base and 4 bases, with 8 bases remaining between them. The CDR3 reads CASSLTQSYGYTF. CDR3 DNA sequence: TGTGCCAGCAGCTTGACTCAATCCTATGGCTACACCTTC.

This CDR3 reads CASSQDSRGGYTF. CDR3 sequence (DNA): TGCGCCAGCAGCCAAGATAGCAGGGGAGGCTACACCTTC. The chain uses TRBV4-1 and TRBJ1-2; maybe TRBD1 (6 bases). V was clipped by 0 bases and J by 8 bases, with 10 bases between them. Germline CDR1 MGHRA, CDR2 YSYEKL. CDR3 length equals 13 residues.

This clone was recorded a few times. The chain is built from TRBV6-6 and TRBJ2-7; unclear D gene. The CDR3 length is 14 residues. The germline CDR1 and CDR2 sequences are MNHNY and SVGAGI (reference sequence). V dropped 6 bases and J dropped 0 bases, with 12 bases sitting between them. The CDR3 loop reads CASRIGQDSYEQYF. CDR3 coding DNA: TGTGCCAGCAGAATCGGCCAGGACTCCTACGAGCAGTACTTC.

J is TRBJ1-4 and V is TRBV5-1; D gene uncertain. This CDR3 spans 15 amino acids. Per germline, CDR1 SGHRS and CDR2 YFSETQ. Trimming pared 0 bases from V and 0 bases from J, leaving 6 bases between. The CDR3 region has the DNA TGCGCCAGCAGCTTGGCAAGCTCAACTAATGAAAAACTGTTTTTT. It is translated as CASSLASSTNEKLFF. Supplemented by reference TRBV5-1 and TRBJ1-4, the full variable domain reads KAGVTQTPRYLIKTRGQQVTLSCSPISGHRSVSWYQQTPGQGLQFLFEYFSETQRNKGNFPGRFSGRQFSNSRSEMNVSTLELGDSALYLCASSLASSTNEKLFFGSGTQLSVL.

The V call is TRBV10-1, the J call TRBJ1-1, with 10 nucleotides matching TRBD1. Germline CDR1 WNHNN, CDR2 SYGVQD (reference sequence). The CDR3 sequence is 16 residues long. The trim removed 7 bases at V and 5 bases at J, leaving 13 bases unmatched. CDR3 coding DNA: TGCGCCAGCAAATACCTTTGGGACAGGGGAGGTACTGAAGCTTTCTTT. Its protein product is CASKYLWDRGGTEAFF.

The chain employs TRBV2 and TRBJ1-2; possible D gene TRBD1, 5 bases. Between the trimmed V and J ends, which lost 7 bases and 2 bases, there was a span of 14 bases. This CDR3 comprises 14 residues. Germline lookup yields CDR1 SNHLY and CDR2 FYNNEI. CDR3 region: CASKRTINNYGYTF. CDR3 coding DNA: TGTGCCAGCAAACGGACAATTAACAACTATGGCTACACCTTC.

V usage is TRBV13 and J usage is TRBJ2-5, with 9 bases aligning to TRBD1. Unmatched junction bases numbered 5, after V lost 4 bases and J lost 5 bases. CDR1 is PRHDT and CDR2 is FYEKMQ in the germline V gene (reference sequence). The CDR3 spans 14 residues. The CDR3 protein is CASSSGTGWETQYF. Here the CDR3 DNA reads TGTGCCAGCAGCTCCGGGACAGGGTGGGAGACCCAGTACTTC.

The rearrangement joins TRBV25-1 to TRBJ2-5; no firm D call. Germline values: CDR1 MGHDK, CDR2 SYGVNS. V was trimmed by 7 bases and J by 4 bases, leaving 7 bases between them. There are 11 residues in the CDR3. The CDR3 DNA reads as TGTGCCAGCATTTGGCTAGAGACCCAGTACTTC. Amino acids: CASIWLETQYF.

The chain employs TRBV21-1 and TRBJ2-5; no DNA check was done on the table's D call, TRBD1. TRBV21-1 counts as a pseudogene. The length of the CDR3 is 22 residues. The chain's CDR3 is CASSKGLNHSPGQGPHQETQYF. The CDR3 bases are TGTGCCAGCAGCAAAGGTTTAAATCACTCCCCGGGACAGGGGCCCCACCAAGAGACCCAGTACTTC.

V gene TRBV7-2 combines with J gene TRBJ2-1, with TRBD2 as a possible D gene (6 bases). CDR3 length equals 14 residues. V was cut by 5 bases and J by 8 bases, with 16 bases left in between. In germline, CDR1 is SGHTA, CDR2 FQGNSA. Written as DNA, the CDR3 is TGTGCCAGCAGCCACCTTAATAGCGGATATGAGCAGTTCTTC. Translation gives CASSHLNSGYEQFF.

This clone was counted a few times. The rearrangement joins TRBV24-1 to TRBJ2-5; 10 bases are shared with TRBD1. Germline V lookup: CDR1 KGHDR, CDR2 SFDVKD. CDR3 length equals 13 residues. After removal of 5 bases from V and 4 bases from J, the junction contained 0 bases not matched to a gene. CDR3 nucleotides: TGTGCCACCAGTGGGGACAGGGGAGAGACCCAGTACTTC. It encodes CATSGDRGETQYF.

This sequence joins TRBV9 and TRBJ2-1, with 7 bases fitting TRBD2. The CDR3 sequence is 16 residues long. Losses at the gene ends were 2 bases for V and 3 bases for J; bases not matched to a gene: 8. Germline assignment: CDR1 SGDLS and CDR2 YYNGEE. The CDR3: CASSVTASGSYNEQFF. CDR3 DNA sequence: TGTGCCAGCAGCGTTACGGCTAGCGGAAGCTACAATGAGCAGTTCTTC.

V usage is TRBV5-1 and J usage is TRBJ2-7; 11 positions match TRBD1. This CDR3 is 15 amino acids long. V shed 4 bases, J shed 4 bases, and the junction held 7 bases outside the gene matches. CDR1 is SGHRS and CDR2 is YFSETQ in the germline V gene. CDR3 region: CASSQSGQGAYEQYF. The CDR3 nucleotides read TGCGCCAGCAGCCAATCTGGACAGGGGGCGTACGAGCAGTACTTC.

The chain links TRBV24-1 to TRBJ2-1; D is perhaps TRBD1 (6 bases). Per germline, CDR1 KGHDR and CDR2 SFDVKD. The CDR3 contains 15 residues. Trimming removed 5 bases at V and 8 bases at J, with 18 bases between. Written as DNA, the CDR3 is TGTGCCACCAGTGCCGGGACAAGACGCGTGGATGAGCAGTTCTTC. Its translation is CATSAGTRRVDEQFF.

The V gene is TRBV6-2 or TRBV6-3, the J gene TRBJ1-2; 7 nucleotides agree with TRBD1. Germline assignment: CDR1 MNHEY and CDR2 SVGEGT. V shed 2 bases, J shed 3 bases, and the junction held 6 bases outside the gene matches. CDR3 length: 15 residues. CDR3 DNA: TGTGCCAGCAGTTACGAGGGGGCTGGTGACTATGGCTACACCTTC. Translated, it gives CASSYEGAGDYGYTF.

The CDR3 region is CASSFSAFQGLHYNEQFF. Written as DNA, the CDR3 is TGTGCCAGCAGTTTTTCTGCTTTTCAGGGACTACACTACAATGAGCAGTTCTTC. The V call is TRBV27, the J call TRBJ2-1, with 7 bases that match TRBD2. Germline V gene data show CDR1 as MNHEY and CDR2 as SMNVEV (reference sequence). V was clipped by 3 bases and J by 3 bases; unmatched bases: 14. The CDR3 is 18 residues long.

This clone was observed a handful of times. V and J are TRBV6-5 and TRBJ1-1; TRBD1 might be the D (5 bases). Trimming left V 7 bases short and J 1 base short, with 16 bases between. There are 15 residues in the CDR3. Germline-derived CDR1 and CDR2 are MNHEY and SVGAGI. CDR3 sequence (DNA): TGTGCCAGCACTCTAACGGGACTGGGGAACACTGAAGCTTTCTTT. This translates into CASTLTGLGNTEAFF.

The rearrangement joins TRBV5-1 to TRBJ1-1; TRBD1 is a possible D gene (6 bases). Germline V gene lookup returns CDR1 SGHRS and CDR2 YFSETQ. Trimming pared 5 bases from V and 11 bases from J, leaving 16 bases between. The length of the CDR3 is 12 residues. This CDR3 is CASRFNTGRAFF. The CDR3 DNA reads TGCGCCAGCAGATTCAATACAGGGCGGGCTTTCTTT.

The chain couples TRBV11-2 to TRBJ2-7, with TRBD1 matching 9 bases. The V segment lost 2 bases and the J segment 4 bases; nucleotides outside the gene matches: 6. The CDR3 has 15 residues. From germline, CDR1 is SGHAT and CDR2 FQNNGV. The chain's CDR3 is CASSLSYRGRYEQYF. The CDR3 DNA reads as TGTGCCAGCAGCTTATCTTACAGGGGGCGGTACGAGCAGTACTTC.

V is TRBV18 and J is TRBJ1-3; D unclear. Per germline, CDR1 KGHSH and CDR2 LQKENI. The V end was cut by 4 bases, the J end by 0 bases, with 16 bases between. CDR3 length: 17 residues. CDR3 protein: CASSQTRDGNSGNTIYF. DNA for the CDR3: TGTGCCAGCTCACAGACTCGAGACGGTAACTCTGGAAACACCATATATTTT. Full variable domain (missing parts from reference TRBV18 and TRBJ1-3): NAGVMQNPRHLVRRRGQEARLRCSPMKGHSHVYWYRQLPEEGLKFMVYLQKENIIDESGMPKERFSAEFPKEGPSILRIQQVVRGDSAAYFCASSQTRDGNSGNTIYFGEGSWLTVV.

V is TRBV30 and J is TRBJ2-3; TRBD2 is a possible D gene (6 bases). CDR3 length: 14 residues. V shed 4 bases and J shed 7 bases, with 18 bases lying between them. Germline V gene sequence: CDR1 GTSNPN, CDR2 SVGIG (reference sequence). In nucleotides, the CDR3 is TGTGCCTGGACTGGCGGGGTTGGAGGGAATACGCAGTATTTT. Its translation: CAWTGGVGGNTQYF.

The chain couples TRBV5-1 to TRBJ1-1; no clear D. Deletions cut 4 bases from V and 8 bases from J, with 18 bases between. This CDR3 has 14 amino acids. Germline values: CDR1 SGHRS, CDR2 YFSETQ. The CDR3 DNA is TGCGCCAGCAGCGCGTTAGAGGGTTTGCCCGAAGCTTTCTTT. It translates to CASSALEGLPEAFF.

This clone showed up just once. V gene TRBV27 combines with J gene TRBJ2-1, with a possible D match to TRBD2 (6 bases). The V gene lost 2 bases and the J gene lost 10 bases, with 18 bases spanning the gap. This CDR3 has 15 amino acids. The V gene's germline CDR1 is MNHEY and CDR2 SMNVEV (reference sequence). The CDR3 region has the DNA TGTGCCAGCAGTTTACCCGGGACTGAGCTCGGGGAGCAGTTCTTC. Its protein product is CASSLPGTELGEQFF.

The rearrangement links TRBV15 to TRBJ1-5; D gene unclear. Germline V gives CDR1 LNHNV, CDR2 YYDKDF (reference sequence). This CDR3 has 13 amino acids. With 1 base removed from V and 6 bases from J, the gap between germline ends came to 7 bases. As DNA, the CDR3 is TGTGCCACCAGCAGAGCCCGGGGTCAGCCCCAGCATTTT. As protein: CATSRARGQPQHF.

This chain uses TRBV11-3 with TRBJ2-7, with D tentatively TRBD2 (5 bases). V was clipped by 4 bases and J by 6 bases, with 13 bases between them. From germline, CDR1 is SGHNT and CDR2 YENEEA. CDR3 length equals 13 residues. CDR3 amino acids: CASSSGVNGEQYF. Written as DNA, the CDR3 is TGTGCCAGCAGCTCCGGGGTAAACGGCGAGCAGTACTTC.